One and the same sample provided the 17 T cell receptor beta chains below, sequenced in a study of TIL therapy for anti-PD-1-resistant metastatic lung cancer. Documented time point: pre-treatment sample, taken before nivolumab and TIL therapy. Sequencing used immunoSEQ v3. The assay was immunoSEQ multiplex PCR, and TCRdb's table has in-frame clones only and misses some. The data contain tens of thousands of clones, roughly 69% of them seen just once; the ten biggest clones take up approximately 7%. Sequencing was performed on blood, taken at baseline. These receptors were obtained from a person between 30 and 80 years old with non-small cell lung cancer.

The chain has TRBV29-1 and TRBJ2-2, with TRBD2 matching 8 bases. With V trimmed by 0 bases and J by 0 bases, 3 bases remained unmatched. This CDR3 has 16 residues. Germline-derived CDR1 and CDR2 are SQVTM and ANQGSEA. The CDR3 spells CSVEDVREANTGELFF. The CDR3 DNA reads as TGCAGCGTTGAAGACGTGCGGGAGGCGAACACCGGGGAGCTGTTTTTT.

The chain is built from TRBV5-1 and TRBJ2-7; the D call may be TRBD1 or TRBD2 (5 bases each). The CDR3 sequence is 13 residues long. Germline CDR1 reads SGHRS; CDR2 reads YFSETQ. With 4 bases removed from V and 9 bases from J, the gap between germline ends came to 17 bases. The CDR3 bases are TGCGCCAGCAGCCCGGGACCTGGGGGAAGGCAGTACTTC. This gives the protein CASSPGPGGRQYF.

There are a few counts of this clone. The chain joins TRBV7-8 to TRBJ1-5, with 7 nucleotides matching TRBD1. V shed 5 bases and J 7 bases; nucleotides not matched to a gene: 5. Germline CDR1 is SGHVS and CDR2 is FQNEAQ. The CDR3 loop spans 13 amino acids. DNA of the CDR3: TGTGCCAGCAGCCCAGGGGGGGGACAGCCCCAGCATTTT. As protein: CASSPGGGQPQHF. The whole variable domain, remainder taken from reference TRBV7-8 and TRBJ1-5, is GAGVSQSPRYKVAKRGQDVALRCDPISGHVSLFWYQQALGQGPEFLTYFQNEAQLDKSGLPSDRFFAERPEGSVSTLKIQRTQQEDSAVYLCASSPGGGQPQHFGDGTRLSIL.

The V and J genes are TRBV7-2 and TRBJ2-1, with 13 bases that match TRBD2. Germline CDR1 is SGHTA and CDR2 is FQGNSA. Unmatched junction bases numbered 1, after V lost 5 bases and J lost 0 bases. The CDR3 spans 16 residues. For the CDR3, the DNA is TGTGCCAGCAGCCGGACTAGCGGGAGCTCCTACAATGAGCAGTTCTTC. It codes for CASSRTSGSSYNEQFF.

The chain links TRBV6-1 to TRBJ2-7; maybe TRBD2 (5 bases). Per the germline V gene, CDR1 is MNHNS and CDR2 is SASEGT. There are 15 residues in the CDR3. Trimming left V 7 bases short and J 1 base short, with 17 bases between. The CDR3 region is CASTGMPGASYEQYF. The DNA for the CDR3 is TGTGCCAGCACCGGGATGCCTGGAGCGTCCTACGAGCAGTACTTC.

The chain is built from TRBV28 and TRBJ1-2; D possibly corresponds to TRBD1 (5 bases). This CDR3 is built from 13 residues. Germline CDR1 reads MDHEN; CDR2 reads SYDVKM. Trimming took off 6 bases at V and 7 bases at J, with 15 bases between the two ends. For the CDR3, the DNA is TGTGCCAGCAGCGCCGGGGGACGGGGTGGCTACACCTTC. Its translation is CASSAGGRGGYTF.

This clone was recorded many times. V is TRBV5-4 and J is TRBJ2-5; no clear D gene. With 0 bases removed from V and 5 bases from J, the gap between germline ends came to 8 bases. Germline V gene lookup returns CDR1 SGHNT and CDR2 YYREEE (reference sequence). This CDR3 comprises 13 residues. CDR3 sequence reads: CASSLASHETQYF. The CDR3 region has the DNA TGTGCCAGCAGCTTGGCCAGTCACGAGACCCAGTACTTC.

The V gene is TRBV5-1, the J gene TRBJ2-3, with a tentative D call TRBD1 (6 bases). The germline V gene has CDR1 SGHRS and CDR2 YFSETQ. Trimming left V 5 bases short and J 0 bases short, with 13 bases between. The CDR3 is 15 residues long. DNA of the CDR3: TGCGCCAGCAGACCAGGACAGCCTAGCACAGATACGCAGTATTTT. Translating gives CASRPGQPSTDTQYF.

The count of this clone is one. The chain couples TRBV11-2 to TRBJ2-1, with TRBD1 matching over 7 bases. The junction had 6 bases not matched to a gene; V was cut back by 3 bases and J by 4 bases. Germline V CDR1 and CDR2: SGHAT, FQNNGV. This CDR3 is 15 amino acids long. The CDR3 nucleotides are TGTGCCAGCAGCTTCACGACAGGGTCATACAATGAGCAGTTCTTC. It yields the protein CASSFTTGSYNEQFF.

This clone was detected once. The chain carries TRBV7-8 and TRBJ2-7; possibly TRBD2 for D (6 bases). The CDR3 contains 15 residues. CDR1 and CDR2 (germline): SGHVS, FQNEAQ. Trimming took 6 bases from V and 5 from J, leaving 20 bases between them. CDR3 nucleotide sequence: TGTGCCAGCAGGAACCGGTGGGGGGAAACTCACGAGCAGTACTTC. This sequence encodes CASRNRWGETHEQYF.

This clone was picked up a small number of times. The chain links TRBV6-6 to TRBJ1-5; 10 nucleotides align to TRBD1. The CDR3 is 14 residues long. With 6 bases clipped from V and 4 bases from J, the junction kept 3 bases outside the gene matches. Germline V lookup: CDR1 MNHNY, CDR2 SVGAGI (reference sequence). DNA for the CDR3: TGTGCCAGCAGCACGGGACAGGGGAATCAGCCCCAGCATTTT. It translates to CASSTGQGNQPQHF.

The chain carries TRBV7-8 and TRBJ1-1; tentatively, D is TRBD1 (5 bases). Germline CDR1 SGHVS, CDR2 FQNEAQ. This CDR3 is built from 15 residues. V was shortened by 3 bases and J by 10 bases, with 21 bases between the two germline ends. CDR3 loop: CASSFGGPSVRLAFF. In DNA form, the CDR3 reads TGTGCCAGCAGCTTTGGGGGTCCTTCGGTCCGGCTAGCTTTCTTT.

V usage is TRBV28 and J usage is TRBJ1-2; a weak D match, TRBD1 (5 bases). The CDR3 covers 13 residues. The germline V and J ends were trimmed by 3 bases and 8 bases, with 13 bases remaining between them. Germline CDR1 reads MDHEN; CDR2 reads SYDVKM. The CDR3 bases are TGTGCCAGCAGTTTGGAGAGGGGCTACGGCTACACCTTC. This translates into CASSLERGYGYTF.

The gene calls are TRBV7-8 and TRBJ1-2, with a tentative D call TRBD1 (5 bases). This CDR3 contains 12 residues. Germline V CDR1 and CDR2: SGHVS, FQNEAQ. Trimming removed 5 bases at V and 8 bases at J, with 12 bases between. The CDR3 coding sequence is TGTGCCAGCAGCCCCACGGGGGGGGGCTACACCTTC. It is translated as CASSPTGGGYTF.

The chain recombines TRBV6-1 with TRBJ2-7; 8 positions match TRBD1. Germline CDR1 MNHNS, CDR2 SASEGT. There are 14 residues in the CDR3. Losses at the gene ends were 10 bases for V and 1 base for J; bases not matched to a gene: 9. The chain's CDR3 is CATYGQGASYEQYF. The DNA for the CDR3 is TGTGCCACATATGGACAGGGCGCGTCCTACGAGCAGTACTTC.

This clone was seen only a few times. This sequence joins TRBV6-1 and TRBJ2-7, with TRBD1 identical over 7 bases. The CDR3 is made up of 13 amino acids. Germline values: CDR1 MNHNS, CDR2 SASEGT. The V segment lost 8 bases and the J segment 3 bases; nucleotides outside the gene matches: 7. The CDR3, as DNA: TGTGCCAGCGGAAGGGACAGCCTCTACGAGCAGTACTTC. It specifies CASGRDSLYEQYF.

The rearrangement uses TRBV11-3 and TRBJ1-3; no clear D gene. The CDR3 is 17 residues long. Germline lookup yields CDR1 SGHNT and CDR2 YENEEA. V was clipped by 5 bases and J by 4 bases, with 21 bases between them. This CDR3 is CASSLRARDTLGNTIYF. The CDR3 bases are TGTGCCAGCAGCCTGCGGGCGAGGGATACACTCGGAAACACCATATATTTT.